This T cell receptor beta chain was documented in a study of shared clonotypes between healthy human individuals. Broader study findings: Naive subsets generally had larger estimated richness than memory subsets. Compared with clonotypes that all four donors shared, non-shared clonotypes had lower generation probabilities.

The CDR3 contains 13 residues. Trimming removed 2 bases from V and 4 bases from J, with 8 bases in between. Germline lookup yields CDR1 KGHSH and CDR2 LQKENI. As to this clone: Its antigen is still unknown.

DNA at 200 ng, tens of thousands of T cell genomes, went into sorted-subset replicate PCRs. Under the authors' procedure: Filtering differed for immunoSEQ, which gave only junction sequences without quality scores. TCRdb keeps only in-frame clones here, not all; method: immunoSEQ multiplex PCR. From that table come the V and J calls and clone size; the DNA was used to work out D and trimming. The table includes over a million clones, 75% detected once. The V gene is TRBV18, the J gene TRBJ1-1, with D hard to call. The TCR originated in a man between 18 and 35 years old in good health. Material: memory CD4+ T cells sorted from blood. Subset meaning: CD45RA-negative fraction. CDR3 coding DNA: TGTGCCAGCTCACCATCAGCAGTCACTGAAGCTTTCTTT. It codes for CASSPSAVTEAFF.